Presented here are 32 T cell receptor beta chains from one specimen sequenced in a study of OX40 agonist ivuxolimab in advanced cancers. Generated by immunoSEQ multiplex PCR, the TCRdb table keeps only in-frame clones and is missing some. The profile shows tens of thousands of clones, about four fifths of them singletons. Source: CD4+ or CD8+ T cells sorted from blood, taken in a trial of the OX40 agonist ivuxolimab. These receptors were collected from an adult with an advanced solid tumor such as melanoma, head and neck, liver or kidney cancer.

The rearrangement uses TRBV28 and TRBJ2-1, with 7 bases aligning to TRBD2. Germline CDR1 MDHEN, CDR2 SYDVKM. Unmatched junction bases numbered 10, after V lost 5 bases and J lost 6 bases. The CDR3 runs to 15 residues. The CDR3 protein is CASSPGGGPPNEQFF. CDR3 sequence (DNA): TGTGCCAGCAGTCCTGGGGGAGGGCCCCCCAATGAGCAGTTCTTC.

The CDR3 DNA reads as TGTGCCAGCTCACCAACCGACAGGGTCGGAGAGACCCAGTACTTC. Residues: CASSPTDRVGETQYF. V gene TRBV18 combines with J gene TRBJ2-5; 7 positions agree with TRBD1. The CDR3 spans 15 residues. The V gene's germline CDR1 is KGHSH and CDR2 LQKENI. The J segment lost 4 bases and the V segment lost 2 bases, leaving 7 bases of the junction unmatched.

This clone was detected once. This chain joins TRBV5-4 and TRBJ1-5; D unresolved. CDR1 is SGHNT and CDR2 is YYREEE in the germline V gene (reference sequence). This CDR3 has 13 residues. Trimming stripped 4 bases from V and 4 bases from J, with 9 bases between. CDR3 sequence: CASSQEKNQPQHF. Here the CDR3 DNA reads TGTGCCAGCAGCCAAGAGAAAAATCAGCCCCAGCATTTT.

The rearrangement links TRBV28 to TRBJ2-2; 8 bases align to TRBD1. Germline CDR1 and CDR2: MDHEN and SYDVKM. The CDR3 covers 14 residues. After removal of 6 bases from V and 7 bases from J, the junction contained 7 bases not matched to a gene. The CDR3 sequence: CASSPTGVIGELFF. In DNA form, the CDR3 reads TGTGCCAGCAGCCCGACAGGGGTGATCGGGGAGCTGTTTTTT.

The CDR3 DNA follows: TGTGCCAGTAGAAAAGGGCACCAAGAGACCCAGTACTTC. Translating gives CASRKGHQETQYF. The chain carries TRBV19 and TRBJ2-5, with D unresolved. Looked up from germline, CDR1 is LNHDA and CDR2 is SQIVND (reference sequence). Trimming cost V 6 bases and J 0 bases, with 8 bases left between them. The CDR3 loop spans 13 amino acids.

This sequence joins TRBV18 and TRBJ2-1; 9 bases map to TRBD1. The CDR3 totals 16 residues. Germline V lookup: CDR1 KGHSH, CDR2 LQKENI. Trimming took 3 bases from V and 8 from J; bases not matched to a gene: 11. DNA for the CDR3: TGTGCCAGCTCACCTCCCCGGGACAGGGCTGGGTATGAGCAGTTCTTC. This encodes CASSPPRDRAGYEQFF.

The chain uses TRBV10-3 and TRBJ1-1; D may be TRBD1 (6 bases). From germline, CDR1 is ENHRY and CDR2 SYGVKD. Trimming left V 5 bases short and J 0 bases short, with 13 bases between. The CDR3 is 15 amino acids. CDR3 sequence (DNA): TGTGCCATCAGTTTAGGGACATCCATGAACACTGAAGCTTTCTTT. Its protein is CAISLGTSMNTEAFF.

This chain uses TRBV5-1 with TRBJ1-1; the D is unclear. From germline, CDR1 is SGHRS and CDR2 YFSETQ. V was cut by 5 bases and J by 1 base, with 9 bases left in between. This CDR3 is built from 13 residues. This CDR3 is CASSVGQNTEAFF. For the CDR3, the DNA is TGCGCCAGCAGTGTGGGTCAGAACACTGAAGCTTTCTTT. The full variable domain, rest sourced from reference TRBV5-1 and TRBJ1-1, is KAGVTQTPRYLIKTRGQQVTLSCSPISGHRSVSWYQQTPGQGLQFLFEYFSETQRNKGNFPGRFSGRQFSNSRSEMNVSTLELGDSALYLCASSVGQNTEAFFGQGTRLTVV.

V and J are TRBV28 and TRBJ1-5, with D maybe TRBD1 (5 bases). The germline gives CDR1 MDHEN, CDR2 SYDVKM. V was pared by 3 bases and J by 2 bases, with 14 bases between. This CDR3 is built from 16 residues. CDR3 DNA sequence: TGTGCCAGCAGTTTCTCTGGGACGGGCGGCAATCAGCCCCAGCATTTT. Its protein is CASSFSGTGGNQPQHF. The full variable domain, completed using reference TRBV28 and TRBJ1-5, is DVKVTQSSRYLVKRTGEKVFLECVQDMDHENMFWYRQDPGLGLRLIYFSYDVKMKEKGDIPEGYSVSREKKERFSLILESASTNQTSMYLCASSFSGTGGNQPQHFGDGTRLSIL.

V gene TRBV18 combines with J gene TRBJ2-1, with 14 bases lining up with TRBD2. V shed 3 bases and J 9 bases; nucleotides not matched to a gene: 10. Germline values: CDR1 KGHSH, CDR2 LQKENI. CDR3 length: 17 residues. The CDR3 here is CASSPSPGLAGDGEQFF. DNA of the CDR3: TGTGCCAGCTCACCTTCTCCGGGACTAGCGGGAGACGGTGAGCAGTTCTTC.

This clone turned up a few times. The chain employs TRBV11-2 and TRBJ2-7; D is perhaps TRBD2 (5 bases). The CDR3 totals 14 residues. CDR1 and CDR2 (germline): SGHAT, FQNNGV. The V end was cut by 0 bases, the J end by 6 bases, with 12 bases between. The chain's CDR3 is CASSLEGGLGEQYF. The DNA for the CDR3 is TGTGCCAGCAGCTTAGAAGGCGGACTTGGCGAGCAGTACTTC.

The chain carries TRBV9 and TRBJ2-5, with D perhaps matching TRBD1 (6 bases). The V and J ends lost 4 bases and 2 bases respectively, with 12 bases between them. The CDR3 extends over 14 amino acids. The germline V gene has CDR1 SGDLS and CDR2 YYNGEE. In DNA form, the CDR3 reads TGTGCCAGCAGCCTCGGACAGAGACAAGAGACCCAGTACTTC. This sequence encodes CASSLGQRQETQYF.

In its sample, this clone was seen a few times. This chain joins TRBV18 and TRBJ2-1, with unresolved D. In germline, CDR1 is KGHSH, CDR2 LQKENI. The CDR3 extends over 14 amino acids. The V end lost 5 bases, the J end lost 0 bases, and 8 bases lay between the germline ends. CDR3 nucleotide sequence: TGTGCCAGCTCAGACAAAAACTCCTACAATGAGCAGTTCTTC. Translated, it gives CASSDKNSYNEQFF.

This clone appeared a few times. V is TRBV10-3 and J is TRBJ2-1, with D perhaps given as TRBD1 or TRBD2 (6 bases each). The CDR3 extends over 15 amino acids. Per the germline V gene, CDR1 is ENHRY and CDR2 is SYGVKD. V was clipped by 8 bases and J by 6 bases, with 20 bases between them. CDR3 bases: TGTGCCATCGGGGAGGACAGCGCGAGCCTCAATGAGCAGTTCTTC. Residues: CAIGEDSASLNEQFF.

This clone appeared once. This chain's CDR3 is CASSLRLAGGGTGELFF. The CDR3 nucleotides read TGTGCCAGTAGTCTACGGCTAGCGGGAGGGGGCACCGGGGAGCTGTTTTTT. The chain has TRBV19 and TRBJ2-2; TRBD2 aligns across 12 bases. V shed 5 bases, J shed 4 bases, and the junction held 8 bases outside the gene matches. The germline V gene has CDR1 LNHDA and CDR2 SQIVND (reference sequence). The CDR3 covers 17 residues.

The chain joins TRBV6-5 to TRBJ2-3; 8 bases match TRBD2. The germline gives CDR1 MNHEY, CDR2 SVGAGI. The CDR3 has 15 residues. Trimming took 6 bases from V and 2 from J; bases not matched to a gene: 7. The CDR3, as DNA: TGTGCCAGCAGAGGGATAGCGGGAAACACAGATACGCAGTATTTT. Residues: CASRGIAGNTDTQYF.

The chain has TRBV6-6 and TRBJ2-2; D remains unclear. Germline V gene lookup returns CDR1 MNHNY and CDR2 SVGAGI (reference sequence). This CDR3 contains 14 residues. Trimming removed 0 bases at V and 8 bases at J, with 10 bases between. The CDR3 reads CASSYSDPSGELFF. Written as DNA, the CDR3 is TGTGCCAGCAGTTACTCGGATCCTTCAGGGGAGCTGTTTTTT.

The V and J genes are TRBV5-1 and TRBJ2-3, with a weak D call TRBD2 (6 bases). V lost 7 bases and J 6 bases, leaving 27 bases between the germline ends. CDR3 length equals 17 residues. Germline V lookup: CDR1 SGHRS, CDR2 YFSETQ. The CDR3 here is CASATHRDSFSPDTQYF. CDR3 bases: TGCGCCAGCGCAACCCACCGGGACTCCTTTTCTCCGGATACGCAGTATTTT. The full variable domain, rest sourced from reference TRBV5-1 and TRBJ2-3, is KAGVTQTPRYLIKTRGQQVTLSCSPISGHRSVSWYQQTPGQGLQFLFEYFSETQRNKGNFPGRFSGRQFSNSRSEMNVSTLELGDSALYLCASATHRDSFSPDTQYFGPGTRLTVL.

V gene TRBV15 combines with J gene TRBJ2-5; D gene uncertain. Looked up from germline, CDR1 is LNHNV and CDR2 is YYDKDF (reference sequence). This CDR3 has 14 residues. V lost 3 bases and J 0 bases, leaving 8 bases between the germline ends. The CDR3 reads CATSSPEYQETQYF. The DNA of the CDR3 is TGTGCCACCAGCAGCCCAGAGTACCAAGAGACCCAGTACTTC.

This rearrangement joins TRBV7-2 to TRBJ2-3; 11 bases map to TRBD2. CDR3 length: 18 residues. V was pared by 4 bases and J by 0 bases, with 9 bases of the junction left unmatched. Germline lookup yields CDR1 SGHTA and CDR2 FQGNSA. The CDR3 here is CASSYSFGLAGSTDTQYF. In DNA, the CDR3 is TGTGCCAGCAGCTACTCCTTCGGACTAGCGGGTAGCACAGATACGCAGTATTTT.

V usage is TRBV6-1 and J usage is TRBJ1-5; D uncertain. V gave up 2 bases and J gave up 1 base, with 6 bases separating them. The germline V gene encodes CDR1 MNHNS and CDR2 SASEGT. This CDR3 region has 14 residues. In DNA, the CDR3 is TGTGCCAGCAGTGAAAACGGGAGCAATCAGCCCCAGCATTTT. It is translated as CASSENGSNQPQHF.

The V gene is TRBV28, the J gene TRBJ1-5; no clear D gene. Looked up from germline, CDR1 is MDHEN and CDR2 is SYDVKM. This CDR3 has 13 amino acids. The V gene lost 6 bases and the J gene lost 4 bases, with 10 bases spanning the gap. The CDR3 DNA reads TGTGCCAGCAGGGGATCTGGGAATCAGCCCCAGCATTTT. Its translation is CASRGSGNQPQHF.

This clone was detected many times. The gene calls are TRBV2 and TRBJ1-4; D is unresolved. This CDR3 has 12 residues. Germline V gene lookup returns CDR1 SNHLY and CDR2 FYNNEI. Trimming removed 7 bases from V and 6 bases from J, with 9 bases in between. CDR3 sequence (DNA): TGTGCCAGCAACGGGTATGATGAAAAACTGTTTTTT. Its protein is CASNGYDEKLFF.

The V and J genes are TRBV10-1 and TRBJ2-1, with D perhaps TRBD2 (6 bases). This CDR3 contains 16 residues. In germline, CDR1 is WNHNN, CDR2 SYGVQD (reference sequence). V lost 0 bases and J lost 0, with 9 bases in between. CDR3 sequence: CASSESLATSYNEQFF. CDR3 DNA: TGCGCCAGCAGTGAGTCTCTAGCGACCTCCTACAATGAGCAGTTCTTC.

This rearrangement joins TRBV29-1 to TRBJ2-7; 12 bases are shared with TRBD2. The length of the CDR3 is 14 residues. J was trimmed by 0 bases and V by 4 bases; bases with no gene match: 1. The germline V gene has CDR1 SQVTM and CDR2 ANQGSEA. The CDR3 nucleotides are TGCAGCGTTGTGACTAGCGGGAGCTCCTACGAGCAGTACTTC. It specifies CSVVTSGSSYEQYF.

This chain uses TRBV2 with TRBJ2-3; D not certain. The CDR3 is 13 residues long. CDR1 and CDR2 from the germline V gene are SNHLY and FYNNEI. The V and J ends lost 1 base and 10 bases respectively, with 12 bases between them. CDR3 sequence: CASSEEPRKAQYF. The CDR3 DNA sequence: TGTGCCAGCAGTGAAGAGCCCAGGAAGGCGCAGTATTTT.

This sequence joins TRBV6-5 and TRBJ2-1; weak D call: TRBD2 (7 bases). Germline CDR1 and CDR2: MNHEY and SVGAGI. CDR3 length: 14 residues. Trimming removed 2 bases from V and 8 bases from J, with 13 bases in between. CDR3 nucleotides: TGTGCCAGCAGTTACCAGCTCGGGGGGCATGAGCAGTTCTTC. Its translation is CASSYQLGGHEQFF.

The chain is built from TRBV7-3 and TRBJ1-1; D uncertain. Trimming left V 5 bases short and J 2 bases short, with 24 bases between. The CDR3 runs 18 residues. Germline-derived CDR1 and CDR2 are SGHTA and FQGTGA. CDR3 sequence: CASSPYSMRAPGNTEAFF. The CDR3 coding sequence is TGTGCCAGCAGCCCTTATAGTATGAGGGCCCCGGGTAACACTGAAGCTTTCTTT.

The chain couples TRBV7-9 to TRBJ2-3, with unresolved D. The CDR3 contains 14 residues. Germline CDR1 is SEHNR and CDR2 is FQNEAQ (reference sequence). V shed 7 bases and J shed 4 bases, with 15 bases lying between them. CDR3 in DNA: TGTGCCAGCATCCTTCCGGGTACTGCAGATACGCAGTATTTT. It codes for CASILPGTADTQYF.

The chain employs TRBV6-5 and TRBJ2-7; D unresolved. The germline V gene encodes CDR1 MNHEY and CDR2 SVGAGI. CDR3 length equals 13 residues. Trimming left V 0 bases short and J 5 bases short, with 8 bases between. In nucleotides, the CDR3 is TGTGCCAGCAGTTACTCGCCGGCGGACGAGCAGTACTTC. Amino acid sequence: CASSYSPADEQYF.

This sequence joins TRBV10-3 and TRBJ2-7; a weak D match, TRBD2 (6 bases). The CDR3 extends over 14 amino acids. The ends were cut back, 6 bases at V and 4 bases at J, with 16 bases in the middle. From germline, CDR1 is ENHRY and CDR2 SYGVKD. The CDR3 DNA is TGTGCCATCAGGGAGGGAAGCGGACTTTACGAGCAGTACTTC. This gives the protein CAIREGSGLYEQYF.

The V call is TRBV5-6, the J call TRBJ2-7, with 12 bases matching TRBD1. The length of the CDR3 is 16 residues. V trimming: 3 bases; J trimming: 3 bases; junction bases outside the gene matches: 7. CDR1 is SGHDT and CDR2 is YYEEEE in the germline V gene. CDR3 region: CASSWRGTGGVYEQYF. CDR3 coding DNA: TGTGCCAGCAGCTGGAGGGGGACAGGGGGCGTCTACGAGCAGTACTTC.